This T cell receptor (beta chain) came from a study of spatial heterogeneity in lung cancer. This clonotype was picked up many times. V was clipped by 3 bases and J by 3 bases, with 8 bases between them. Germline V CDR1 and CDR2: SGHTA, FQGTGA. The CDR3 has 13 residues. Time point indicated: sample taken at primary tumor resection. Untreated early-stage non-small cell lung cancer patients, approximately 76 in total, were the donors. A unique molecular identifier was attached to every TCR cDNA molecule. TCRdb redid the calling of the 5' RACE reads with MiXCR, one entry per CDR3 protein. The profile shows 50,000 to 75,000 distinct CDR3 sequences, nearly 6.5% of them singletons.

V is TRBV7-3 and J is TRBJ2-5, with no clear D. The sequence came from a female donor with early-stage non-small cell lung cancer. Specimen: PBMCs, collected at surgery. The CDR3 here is CASSFGPKETQYF. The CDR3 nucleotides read TGTGCCAGCAGCTTCGGGCCCAAAGAGACCCAGTACTTC.